This note documents a single T cell receptor beta chain sequence. CDR3 length: 15 amino acids. V lost 8 bases to trimming and J lost 1 base, with 15 bases between them. Germline CDR1 and CDR2: MNHEY and SVGAGI. The authors' processing: Amplification from reference gene primers served as the basis for estimated nucleated cell counts. Only in-frame clones appear in the TCRdb table, and some are missing; sequencing was by immunoSEQ multiplex PCR. That table supplies the V and J calls and clone size; D and trimming were determined from the DNA. The profile shows approximately 90,000 clones, approximately 84% of them singletons. These data belong to a study of blood T cell repertoires in COVID-19. For the study at large: Sites in the United States, Italy and Spain provided acute and convalescent COVID-19 samples. In each case, the material was cDNA or gDNA derived from T cells, B-cell-depleted T cells, or PBMCs.

Input material: peripheral blood. This sequence joins TRBV6-5 and TRBJ1-3; D not certain. The TCR sequence derives from an elderly man with active or convalescent COVID-19. This chain's CDR3 is CASRRVEGSGNTIYF. The CDR3, as DNA: TGTGCCAGCCGGAGGGTTGAAGGATCTGGAAACACCATATATTTT.